Listed below are T cell receptor beta chains from one sample, sequenced in a study of shared clonotypes between healthy human individuals. Clones were read by immunoSEQ multiplex PCR, and TCRdb kept only the in-frame ones, dropping some. This table holds roughly 2.5 million clones, approximately 90% found once. What was sequenced was naive CD4+ T cells sorted from blood. The receptors were sampled from a young man in good health. Both conserved end residues are part of each CDR3. Each record gives: V gene, D gene, CDR3 protein. D genes are given only for firm matches.

V gene: TRBV10-2
D gene: NA
CDR3 protein: CASGGGGVGEQYF

V gene: TRBV5-1
D gene: TRBD2
CDR3 protein: CASSLAWAGVSSTDTQYF

V gene: TRBV19
D gene: TRBD1
CDR3 protein: CASSPQGQSTEAFF

V gene: TRBV25-1
D gene: NA
CDR3 protein: CASSPKDPWWGYTF

V gene: TRBV4-1
D gene: TRBD2
CDR3 protein: CASSQGTSGYNEQFF

V gene: TRBV5-4
D gene: NA
CDR3 protein: CASSLAGTEYEQYF

V gene: TRBV6-1
D gene: NA
CDR3 protein: CASRRGTLRNEQYF

V gene: TRBV7-3
D gene: TRBD1
CDR3 protein: CASSPGQGLVQYF

V gene: TRBV5-4
D gene: TRBD2
CDR3 protein: CASSLGLADQETQYF

V gene: TRBV5-1
D gene: NA
CDR3 protein: CASSLMMNTEAFF

V gene: TRBV7-2
D gene: NA
CDR3 protein: CASRPFTGDEQYF